These T cell receptor beta chains were read from a single sample in a study of blood T cell repertoires in COVID-19. Repertoires were generated with immunoSEQ multiplex PCR, while TCRdb's copy carries only in-frame clones and drops some. The sample lists roughly 230,000 clones, around four fifths occurring once. Sequenced sample: peripheral blood. These receptors originate from a woman in her sixties or seventies with active or convalescent COVID-19. CDR3s leave out the opening cysteine and the closing phenylalanine or tryptophan.

v_call cdr3_length cdr3_aa
TRBV2 11 ASKGDVSYEQY
TRBV11-3 15 ASSLLPLAGGVNEQF
TRBV27 13 ASSLSSGLAGELF
TRBV24-1 13 ATGDRGHGTDTQY
TRBV6-5 11 ASLGTGAIGYT
TRBV6-4 14 ASSDLGLAGAGEQF
TRBV19 15 ASSIVKAGGQGQPQH
TRBV5-6 15 ASSLAVQGPHHYGYT
TRBV13 12 ASSLVSQGTEAF
TRBV3-1/TRBV3-2 12 ASSLGTGDYGYT
TRBV19 11 ASSIGGGYEQY
TRBV2 12 ASSGSTAGNTIY
TRBV7-3 11 ASSLQGTYGYT
TRBV15 13 ATSRTGASTDTQY
TRBV7-6 15 ASSLGSWVAGGNEQF
TRBV7-6 14 ASSLGPTGWENEQY
TRBV19 15 ASTPLGGPSSGNTIY
TRBV2 11 ASSGGTGRGYT
TRBV10-3 13 AISVSGDSGNTIY
TRBV6-6 11 ASSFGGLETQY
TRBV20-1 11 SASSRSGNTIY
TRBV15 13 ATSSPGQGADTQY
TRBV18 11 ASSLGTGNDAF
TRBV11-3 12 ASSLTRSTDTQY
TRBV18 14 ASSPPRDSAGNTIY
TRBV7-2 11 ASSPPRGGRQF
TRBV10-3 16 AISESPGAVGMNTEAF
TRBV5-5 14 ASSLVPRGRVYGYT
TRBV7-8 12 ASSLAAGETEAF
TRBV18 15 ASSPRPGTGATGELF
TRBV3-1/TRBV3-2 12 ASSPGSSGNTIY
TRBV5-6 15 ASSLQTGSFVGDGYT
TRBV11-3 14 ASSWGGGKTSYEQY
TRBV6-6 14 ASSHTGTGWEDTQY
TRBV10-2 12 ASSLAGEGNEQF
TRBV3-1/TRBV3-2 16 ASSQDIAGGTSYNEQF
TRBV21-1 12 ASNGRQGAYEQY
TRBV5-4 12 ASRGGNGHNEQF
TRBV29-1 11 SVEGTGSREQY
TRBV11-2 14 ASSDAYRARNSPLH
TRBV5-1 13 ASSLVGRGNYGYT
TRBV11-2 12 ASSPVATNEKLF
TRBV5-5 13 ASSSPGASYNEQF
TRBV18 12 ASSPQDSAETQY
TRBV7-2 13 ASSLETEVNQPQH
TRBV3-1/TRBV3-2 12 ASSQGRVGEKLF